Given below is one T cell receptor (beta chain) in context. This clone has just a few counts. This receptor's antigen is unknown. There are no base qualities to consult, and no much larger clone falls within one base. CDR1 SGHAT and CDR2 FQNNGV were looked up in the germline V gene. Trimming at the junction amounts to 2 bases on V and 3 bases on J, and the germline ends lie 13 bases apart. The CDR3 spans 15 residues, from the cysteine through the phenylalanine. The DNA shown is the 45-base CDR3, in frame from base 1. This entry comes from a study of a mutant IDH1 vaccine in newly diagnosed glioma (dated by TCRdb to about 2021). For context, the study as a whole: In the chemotherapy-containing groups, vaccination started alongside temozolomide cycles, whereas in patients who had radiotherapy alone it started 4-6 weeks after radiotherapy. For exploratory analyses, longitudinal TCRB deep sequencing was carried out in roughly 23 treated patients wherever samples were available. The week-35 safety follow-up took place at visit V12, and the week-47 end of study took place at visit V13. Before enrollment, patients had received standard therapy of radiotherapy alone, temozolomide alone, or radiochemotherapy with temozolomide; most received the combination. Of the roughly 34 treated patients, approximately 62% were male and roughly 38% were female, and a mean age of approximately 40 years was recorded. Six visits were used for peripheral blood collection: V03 (baseline), V05, V07, V10, V12 and V13.

Overall study outcomes, separate from this receptor: Pseudoprogression seemed to be unrelated to changes in the top peripheral T cell clonotypes found by TCRB sequencing. Immune responses induced by the vaccine were seen in roughly 95% of patients across multiple MHC alleles. PBMC samples for TCRB deep sequencing were selected based on availability. The authors stated that sample limitations prevented analyses of patient blood samples from being reproduced.

The library was produced with the immunoSEQ multiplex PCR assay. Rearranged TCR beta chain sequences were amplified using the hsTCRB Kit according to the manufacturer's protocol. Sequencing of TCRB libraries was carried out on an Illumina MiSeq. The study's own analysis went as follows. The kit vendor's proprietary platform handled demultiplexing, trimming and gene mapping. The source is immuneACCESS, and TCRdb retained only in-frame sequences with V and J called. Part of the clones is not carried over; for the studies checked, unresolved V genes explain less than half of this, and the remainder is unexplained. V, J and clone size are taken as reported in that table, and D and trimming were inferred from the DNA itself. For this sample there are approximately 58,000 clones; 75% to 90% appear just once. The ten biggest clones cover 3.8% of the sample. The sample's time point, from its label and the paper: week 47, end of study. A 20-mer mutant IDH1 peptide at 300 micrograms in Montanide made up each vaccine dose, which was injected subcutaneously together with topical imiquimod. Patients received eight vaccinations in weeks 1, 3, 5, 7, 11, 15, 19 and 23, corresponding to visits V03 through V10. All donors had newly diagnosed IDH1-mutant astrocytomas of WHO grade 3 or 4 that showed loss of nuclear ATRX. The samples were drawn from NOA16, a multicentre, single-arm, open-label phase I trial in Germany that tested a mutant IDH1 peptide vaccine in humans for the first time. Genomic DNA for TCRB sequencing was extracted from EDTA blood using the DNeasy Blood and Tissue Kit.

The chain couples TRBV11-2 to TRBJ1-1; possibly the D gene is TRBD1, per 5 matching bases. Sequenced here: PBMCs, sampled from a glioma patient whose treatment included an IDH1 peptide vaccine. This receptor was taken from a young man with glioma. CDR3 sequence: CASSLTGGADTEAFF. Here is the DNA: TGTGCCAGCAGCTTAACGGGAGGGGCGGACACTGAAGCTTTCTTT.